The source of this TCR beta chain is a study of shared clonotypes between healthy human individuals. Study summary: CD4 naive and memory got three plates each, CD8 naive two, CD8 memory one.

Data came from immunoSEQ multiplex PCR; TCRdb stores just in-frame clones and leaves some out. There are fewer than 800,000 clones in the sample; 92% occur only once, and roughly 24% lies in the top ten. Terminally differentiated effector memory CD45RA+ cells were excluded from the naive CD8 cells, which were CD45RO-negative and positively selected for CCR7. Germline values: CDR1 MNHNS, CDR2 SASEGT. The V gene lost 3 bases and the J gene lost 0 bases, with 7 bases spanning the gap. The CDR3 runs to 14 residues. Remarks on this clone: Its antigen remains unknown. Other DNA sequences within the sample encode an identical CDR3.

Study-wide results and limits: Only blood was sampled; tissue repertoires likely differ.

This sequence was found in a man under 40 in good health. The V gene is TRBV6-1, the J gene TRBJ2-3; no clear D gene. Sequencing was performed on naive CD8+ T cells sorted from blood. CDR3 in amino acids: CASSEVGSTDTQYF. DNA for the CDR3: TGTGCCAGCAGTGAGGTGGGCAGCACAGATACGCAGTATTTT.